This T cell receptor (beta chain) was captured by sequencing in a study of blood T cell repertoires in COVID-19. Study information: T cells, B-cell-depleted T cells, or PBMCs supplied cDNA or gDNA.

Authors' analysis steps: Estimates of nucleated cell counts were drawn from the amplification of reference gene primers. The protocol was immunoSEQ multiplex PCR, while the TCRdb copy is restricted to in-frame clones and leaves out a portion. That table furnishes V, J and clone size, whereas the DNA furnished D and trimming. Of approximately 360,000 clones listed, 85% to 90% were seen once; the top ten hold about 6.8%. The CDR3 extends over 15 amino acids. Germline CDR1 and CDR2: MNHEY and SVGEGT. V was shortened by 2 bases and J by 3 bases, with 14 bases between the two germline ends. Input material: peripheral blood. This chain uses TRBV6-2 or TRBV6-3 with TRBJ2-7; a possible D gene is TRBD2 (7 bases). The TCR sequence derives from a man aged 18 to 29 with active or convalescent COVID-19. The CDR3 DNA reads TGTGCCAGCAGTTACCTCGCGGGGGCACTCTACGAGCAGTACTTC. Translated: CASSYLAGALYEQYF.